Below, one TCR beta chain is given with its context. No antigen is known for it. Sequencing used immunoSEQ v3. Each library reached about 2 million read pairs, or 5-6 million at deep level. The protocol was immunoSEQ multiplex PCR, while the TCRdb copy is restricted to in-frame clones and leaves out a portion. The table shows approximately 60,000 clones, with 70% to 75% occurring only once. The CDR3 sequence is 15 residues long. Looked up from germline, CDR1 is MNHEY and CDR2 is SVGAGI. The ends were cut back, 0 bases at V and 6 bases at J, with 14 bases in the middle. The data stem from a study of TIL therapy for anti-PD-1-resistant metastatic lung cancer. At the level of the study: Patients had a median age of around 56 years (range roughly 35-85).

Study-level findings and limits: Patients were highly selected, enriched for treatment-naive, never-smoker and oncogene-addicted cases.

Time point denoted: pre-treatment sample, taken before nivolumab and TIL therapy. V is TRBV6-5 and J is TRBJ1-2, with unresolved D. Sample: blood, taken at baseline. This sequence was found in a person aged 25 to 79 with non-small cell lung cancer. In DNA, the CDR3 is TGTGCCAGCAGTTACTCGTGGGCCTCTGGGGATGGCTACACCTTC. This translates into CASSYSWASGDGYTF.